These 12 T cell receptor beta chains came from one sample sequenced in a study of Tregs in tolerant kidney transplant recipients. Recipients received nonmyeloablative bone marrow transplants from related graft donors, with transient mixed chimerism. The repertoire was sequenced with immunoSEQ multiplex PCR; TCRdb's copy has only in-frame clones and lacks some. The sample holds about 64,000 clones, 70% to 90% seen once. Sequenced material: CD4+ T cells from blood (PBMCs), taken 6 months after the transplant. These receptors were taken from a human patient who received a combined kidney and bone marrow transplant. Some T cells may trace back to the graft donor.

This chain uses TRBV5-1 with TRBJ1-3; a possible D gene is TRBD1 (6 bases). The CDR3 has 15 residues. The germline V gene has CDR1 SGHRS and CDR2 YFSETQ. Trimming left V 4 bases short and J 0 bases short, with 11 bases between. Written as DNA, the CDR3 is TGCGCCAGCAGCACCGGACAGATCTCTGGAAACACCATATATTTT. It specifies CASSTGQISGNTIYF.

The V gene is TRBV4-3, the J gene TRBJ2-5; TRBD1 matches 8 bases. Germline V lookup: CDR1 LGHNA, CDR2 YSLEER. With V trimmed by 0 bases and J by 0 bases, 12 bases remained unmatched. The CDR3 runs to 19 residues. CDR3 DNA sequence: TGCGCCAGCAGCCAAGATAGGCCAGGGGGCGTGGGATACCAAGAGACCCAGTACTTC. This translates into CASSQDRPGGVGYQETQYF.

The V call is TRBV7-2, the J call TRBJ2-5; TRBD2 matches 9 bases. The CDR3 is made up of 14 amino acids. Losses at the gene ends were 5 bases for V and 6 bases for J; bases not matched to a gene: 7. The V gene's germline CDR1 is SGHTA and CDR2 FQGNSA. The CDR3 sequence: CASSEGLASQTQYF. DNA for the CDR3: TGTGCCAGCAGCGAGGGACTAGCTTCACAGACCCAGTACTTC.

The chain links TRBV5-4 to TRBJ2-2, with TRBD1 matching over 9 bases. Germline V CDR1 and CDR2: SGHNT, YYREEE (reference sequence). V shed 3 bases and J 1 base; nucleotides not matched to a gene: 1. The CDR3 has 15 residues. The CDR3 nucleotides read TGTGCCAGCAGCTGGGGACAGGGGAACACCGGGGAGCTGTTTTTT. It yields the protein CASSWGQGNTGELFF.

Concerning this clone itself: The sample holds other DNA sequences that translate to the same CDR3. The chain carries TRBV7-2 and TRBJ2-1, with TRBD2 matching 9 bases. V lost 1 base, J lost 7 bases, and 5 bases stayed unmatched. There are 15 residues in the CDR3. In germline, CDR1 is SGHTA, CDR2 FQGNSA. DNA of the CDR3: TGTGCCAGCAGCTTAGGGGGACTAGCAGTAAATGAGCAGTTCTTC. Translating it yields CASSLGGLAVNEQFF.

The CDR3 protein is CASSVIAGTVSYEQYF. DNA of the CDR3: TGTGCCAGCAGTGTTATAGCCGGGACAGTCTCCTACGAGCAGTACTTC. The gene calls are TRBV6-1 and TRBJ2-7; 7 nucleotides align to TRBD1. This CDR3 contains 16 residues. Per the germline V gene, CDR1 is MNHNS and CDR2 is SASEGT. V trimming: 4 bases; J trimming: 0 bases; junction bases outside the gene matches: 9.

The genes are TRBV7-9 and TRBJ1-4, with D unclear. CDR3 length equals 14 residues. Germline CDR1 and CDR2: SEHNR and FQNEAQ (reference sequence). The V gene lost 5 bases and the J gene lost 3 bases, with 10 bases spanning the gap. Here the CDR3 reads CASSTDIPNEKLFF. Here the CDR3 DNA reads TGTGCCAGCAGCACAGACATACCTAATGAAAAACTGTTTTTT.

This clone has a handful of counts. This chain connects TRBV7-8 to TRBJ1-2; 10 bases are a match to TRBD1. CDR1 is SGHVS, CDR2 FQNEAQ, per germline. Unmatched junction bases numbered 2, after V lost 5 bases and J lost 5 bases. CDR3 length: 13 residues. The CDR3 loop reads CASSAGQGYGYTF. CDR3 DNA: TGTGCCAGCAGCGCGGGACAGGGGTATGGCTACACCTTC. Looking up the rest from reference TRBV7-8 and TRBJ1-2 gives the full variable domain: GAGVSQSPRYKVAKRGQDVALRCDPISGHVSLFWYQQALGQGPEFLTYFQNEAQLDKSGLPSDRFFAERPEGSVSTLKIQRTQQEDSAVYLCASSAGQGYGYTFGSGTRLTVV.

The rearrangement joins TRBV10-3 to TRBJ1-4; D unclear. Germline V lookup: CDR1 ENHRY, CDR2 SYGVKD. This CDR3 region has 14 residues. The ends were cut back, 0 bases at V and 3 bases at J, with 5 bases in the middle. CDR3 residues: CAISESAANEKLFF. The CDR3 nucleotides are TGTGCCATCAGTGAGTCAGCGGCTAATGAAAAACTGTTTTTT.

The rearrangement links TRBV4-1 to TRBJ1-2, with D tentatively TRBD1 (6 bases). The length of the CDR3 is 16 residues. V lost 3 bases and J 6 bases, leaving 20 bases between the germline ends. CDR1 MGHRA and CDR2 YSYEKL come from the germline V gene. The CDR3 is CASSHPLTGISHGYTF. The CDR3 nucleotides read TGCGCCAGCAGCCATCCCCTCACAGGGATAAGTCATGGCTACACCTTC.

In this sample, this clone turned up once. The chain couples TRBV4-3 to TRBJ2-7; the match to TRBD2 covers 11 bases. V dropped 4 bases and J dropped 3; count of bases not matched to a gene: 2. Germline V gene sequence: CDR1 LGHNA, CDR2 YSLEER. This CDR3 has 14 amino acids. The CDR3, as DNA: TGCGCCAGCAGCCTTGGGACTAGCGGCTACGAGCAGTACTTC. This encodes CASSLGTSGYEQYF.

This sequence joins TRBV7-3 and TRBJ2-3, with D perhaps TRBD2 (5 bases). Deletions cut 3 bases from V and 6 bases from J, with 16 bases between. CDR1 and CDR2 from the germline V gene are SGHTA and FQGTGA. The CDR3 has 15 residues. The DNA of the CDR3 is TGTGCCAGCAGCTTTTACGGGAACAGTGAGGATACGCAGTATTTT. It yields the protein CASSFYGNSEDTQYF.